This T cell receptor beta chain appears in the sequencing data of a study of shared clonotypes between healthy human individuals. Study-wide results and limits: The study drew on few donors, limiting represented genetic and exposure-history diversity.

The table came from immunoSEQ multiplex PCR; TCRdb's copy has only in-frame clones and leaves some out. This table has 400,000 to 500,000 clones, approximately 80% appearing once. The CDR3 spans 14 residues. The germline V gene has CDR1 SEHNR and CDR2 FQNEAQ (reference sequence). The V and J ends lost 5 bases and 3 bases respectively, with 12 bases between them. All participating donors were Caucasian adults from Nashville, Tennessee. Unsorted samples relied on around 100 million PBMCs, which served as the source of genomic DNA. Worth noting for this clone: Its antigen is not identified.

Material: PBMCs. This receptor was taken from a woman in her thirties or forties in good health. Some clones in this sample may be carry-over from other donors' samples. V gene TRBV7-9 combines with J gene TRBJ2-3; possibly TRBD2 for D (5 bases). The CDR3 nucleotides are TGTGCCAGCAGCCAATTCCGGGGTACAGATACGCAGTATTTT. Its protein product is CASSQFRGTDTQYF.